This T cell receptor beta chain was recovered during a study of shared clonotypes between healthy human individuals (dated by TCRdb to the early 2020s). Concerning the study at large: A few men and a couple of women, aged 18 to 49 years, made up the cohort. Leukapheresis yielded between about 0.8 and 9.5 billion PBMCs per donor. For each donor, CD4 naive and CD4 memory were each given three plates, CD8 naive was given two plates, and CD8 memory was given one plate. Different laboratories and diverse techniques were used to prepare libraries and sequence TCR repertoires, to increase sequencing depth and limit assay-specific biases. Blood TCR repertoires of five healthy adults were deeply sequenced to estimate repertoire size and the extent of clonotype sharing between individuals. The study at large found these results: Naive subsets generally had larger estimated clonotype richness than memory subsets did. The small number of donors limited the genetic and exposure-history diversity represented. Incomplete sequencing was indicated by rarefaction of sorted-subset datasets, despite the large sequencing depth. Sampling was restricted to blood, and TCR repertoires in tissues likely differ from the TCR repertoires found in blood. Based on pairwise subsampling, the degree of clonotype sharing among donors was expected to be affected by sequencing depth. When four donors were compared, the shared fraction of clonotypes was about 5% for naive CD4, about 4% for naive CD8, 2.3% for memory CD4, and under 0.5% for memory CD8. Higher generation probabilities were observed for clonotypes shared by all four sorted-subset donors than for non-shared clonotypes.

Comment on this clone: No cognate antigen has been identified for it. Within one base of it there is no much larger clone, and no base qualities were kept.

Donors were healthy HIV-negative adults with no recently reported acute infections or vaccinations. Only Caucasian adults living in Nashville, Tennessee, USA were represented among the donors. Magnetic negative selection was used to enrich CD4+ T cells, after which naive cells were positively selected on CD45RA and the negative fraction became the memory subset. Blood was collected by leukapheresis, and PBMCs were isolated by Ficoll-Histopaque density gradient centrifugation and then cryopreserved in liquid nitrogen vapor phase. Purity and quantity of every magnetically sorted T cell population were checked by analytical flow cytometry. Genomic DNA was isolated from every sorted fraction and measured by UV absorbance on a Nanodrop 2000c. Using the deep immunoSEQ assay, multiplex PCR amplified TCR CDR3 regions from genomic DNA. Extracted genomic DNA from each cell subset was distributed evenly across all wells of several immunoSEQ 96-well plates, and each plate was treated as a replicate. For sorted subsets, approximately 0.2 ug of genomic DNA, equivalent to 30,000 or so T cell genomes, went into each replicate PCR. The purified libraries were quantified using a Qubit 3.0 fluorometer, sized with a Bioanalyzer 2100, and then quantified again using the KAPA Library Quantification kit. Every immunoSEQ 96-well plate was sequenced on a dedicated single-read 150-cycle Illumina NextSeq 550 flow cell. Turning to the authors' computational methods: Because the immunoSEQ output included only junctional sequences and no quality scores, the filtering could not be the same as the filtering used for full-length reads. Sequences were annotated with PyIR, a Python wrapper for IgBLAST v1.9, using IMGT germline references to assign V/J genes and CDR3. Any read was removed if the V/J assignment was weak (E-value above 1e-6), the CDR3 was missing, or the read contained stop codons, out-of-frame junctions, or ambiguous translated residues. V3J clonotypes were defined as sequences sharing the same inferred V gene, J gene, and CDR3 amino acid sequence. To compute the percentage overlap between repertoires, the number of shared unique clonotypes was divided by the size of the smaller repertoire. Richness of each repertoire was evaluated using RTK rarefaction, the Chao1 estimator, and Recon v2.1 estimates of unobserved clonotypes. Generation probabilities were computed with OLGA for all TCRbeta clonotypes obtained by the gDNA method from several donors. TCRdb carries this immuneACCESS record with in-frame sequences only. Its versions omit some clonotypes, under half of them owing to an unresolved V gene in the studies checked, with the rest unexplained. V, J and clone size are those of that table, while D and trimming were read from the DNA. The sample table contains about 730,000 clones; only one count was recorded for over 60% of them. The ten largest account for approximately 1.8% of the sample.

CDR1 and CDR2, per the germline V gene, are MNHNS and SASEGT. Trimming takes 2 bases from V and 3 bases from J, and the germline ends sit 13 bases apart. Counted from cysteine to phenylalanine, this CDR3 has 15 amino acids. CDR3 DNA is the only sequence kept; it has 45 bases, read in frame from the first base. The sequence is built from TRBV6-1 and TRBJ1-1, with the identity of the D gene unclear. The clonotype comes from a woman aged 25 to 39 in good health. The sequenced sample consisted of memory CD4+ T cells sorted from blood. The cell subset or site label for this specimen denotes: CD45RA-negative fraction. For the CDR3, the sequence is CASSERHPADTEAFF. DNA sequence: TGTGCCAGCAGTGAACGGCACCCCGCGGACACTGAAGCTTTCTTT.